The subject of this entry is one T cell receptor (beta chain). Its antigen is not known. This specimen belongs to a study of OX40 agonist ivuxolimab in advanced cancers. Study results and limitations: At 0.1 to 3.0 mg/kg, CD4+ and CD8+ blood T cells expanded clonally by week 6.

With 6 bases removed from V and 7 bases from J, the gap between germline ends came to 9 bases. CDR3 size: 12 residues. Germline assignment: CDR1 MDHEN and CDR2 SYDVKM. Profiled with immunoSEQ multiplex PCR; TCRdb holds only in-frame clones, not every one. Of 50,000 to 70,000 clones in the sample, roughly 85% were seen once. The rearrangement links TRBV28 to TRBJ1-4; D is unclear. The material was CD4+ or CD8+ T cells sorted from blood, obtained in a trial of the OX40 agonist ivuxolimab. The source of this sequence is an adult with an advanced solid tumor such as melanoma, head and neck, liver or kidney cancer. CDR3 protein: CASRPPFEKLFF. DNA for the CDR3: TGTGCCAGCAGACCTCCTTTTGAAAAACTGTTTTTT.